This T cell receptor (beta chain) derives from a study of CD8 T cells in ankylosing spondylitis. Findings of the study overall: Seemingly characteristic of ankylosing spondylitis blood was a TCR beta motif consisting of roughly 8 highly homologous variants. The authors reported significant enrichment of disease-linked clones in matched ankylosing spondylitis synovial fluid. Earlier literature documents some of the motif variants in reactive arthritis synovial fluid and blood. Disease-linked clones were found to be CD8+ and relatively rare in peripheral blood.

Quantitative 5'-RACE with molecular barcodes generated TCR beta libraries. MiXCR, run by TCRdb on the 5' RACE reads, gives a single entry per CDR3 protein. The sample has over 400,000 distinct CDR3 sequences, roughly 25% seen once. The CDR3 spans 18 residues. Germline V gives CDR1 MGHDK, CDR2 SYGVNS. Trimming pared 0 bases from V and 0 bases from J, leaving 12 bases between. To note about this clonotype: Its antigen is still unknown.

The sample consisted of blood, either unsorted or a sorted T cell fraction (not recorded which). This chain connects TRBV25-1 to TRBJ2-6, with D perhaps matching TRBD1 (6 bases). This clonotype was sampled from a male donor with ankylosing spondylitis. The CDR3 coding sequence is TGTGCCAGCAGTGAATACGGGCAGGGGCCCTCTGGGGCCAACGTCCTGACTTTC. Its protein is CASSEYGQGPSGANVLTF. The full variable domain, rest sourced from reference TRBV25-1 and TRBJ2-6, is EADIYQTPRYLVIGTGKKITLECSQTMGHDKMYWYQQDPGMELHLIHYSYGVNSTEKGDLSSESTVSRIRTEHFPLTLESARPSHTSQYLCASSEYGQGPSGANVLTFGAGSRLTVL.